This entry is about one T cell receptor (beta chain). The antigen is not known. The entry originates in a study of PD-L1 blockade in urothelial cancer. Study results and caveats: Enhanced expansion of tumor-associated blood clones at 3 weeks characterized durable-benefit patients.

As for time point: pretreatment peripheral blood. Clones were sequenced by immunoSEQ multiplex PCR, and TCRdb holds only the in-frame ones, with some missing. The data contain about 50,000 clones, more than 70% of them singletons. The CDR3 is 13 residues long. Germline lookup yields CDR1 SGHRS and CDR2 YFSETQ. Trimming pared 0 bases from V and 5 bases from J, leaving 5 bases between. The genes are TRBV5-1 and TRBJ1-4; D ambiguous. This sample comprised PBMCs, obtained around atezolizumab (anti-PD-L1) treatment. The TCR was taken from a man aged 55 to 69 with urothelial cancer. In DNA, the CDR3 is TGCGCCAGCAGCTTGGAATTAAATGAAAAACTGTTTTTT. It specifies CASSLELNEKLFF.